Here is one T cell receptor (beta chain) with its context. The antigen is undetermined. A multiplex PCR was run with 60 Vbeta primers and 13 Jbeta primers. As handled by the study authors: Approximately 10 million shared chains were among around 80 million unique TCR beta chains counted in a later analysis. TCRdb keeps only in-frame clones here, not all; method: immunoSEQ multiplex PCR. V and J calls and clone size come straight from that table; D and trimming were deduced from the DNA. Of around 200,000 clones in the sample, under 85% are singletons; the top ten hold around 3%. V lost 5 bases and J lost 2, with 19 bases in between. Germline V CDR1 and CDR2: MDHEN, SYDVKM. The CDR3 has 16 amino acids. The sample is drawn from a study of cytomegalovirus exposure and HLA in healthy donors. Notes on the study in general: Later examination showed HLA-associated TCR beta chains had greater clonal expansion than equally common others.

At the time of sampling, donors were nominally healthy, though unrecorded immune exposures were likely. This TCR was recovered from a male donor in good health and CMV-seronegative. Sequenced input: PBMCs. The V and J genes are TRBV28 and TRBJ2-7, with a weak D call TRBD2 (5 bases). Here the CDR3 reads CASSDPDGVRTYEQYF. The CDR3, as DNA: TGTGCCAGCAGTGACCCCGACGGGGTTCGAACCTACGAGCAGTACTTC.